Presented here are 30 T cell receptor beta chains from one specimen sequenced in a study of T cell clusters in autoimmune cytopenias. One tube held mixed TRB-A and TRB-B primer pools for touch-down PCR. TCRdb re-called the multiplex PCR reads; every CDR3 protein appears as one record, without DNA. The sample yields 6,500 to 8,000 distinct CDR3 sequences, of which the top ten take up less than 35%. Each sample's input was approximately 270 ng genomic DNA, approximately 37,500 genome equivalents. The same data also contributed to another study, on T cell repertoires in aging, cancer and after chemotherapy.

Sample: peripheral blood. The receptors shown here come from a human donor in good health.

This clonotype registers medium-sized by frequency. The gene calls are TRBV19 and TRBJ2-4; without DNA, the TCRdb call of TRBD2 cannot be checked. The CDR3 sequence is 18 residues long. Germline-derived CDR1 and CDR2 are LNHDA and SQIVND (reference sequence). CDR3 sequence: CASSRGLAGGVAKNIQYF.

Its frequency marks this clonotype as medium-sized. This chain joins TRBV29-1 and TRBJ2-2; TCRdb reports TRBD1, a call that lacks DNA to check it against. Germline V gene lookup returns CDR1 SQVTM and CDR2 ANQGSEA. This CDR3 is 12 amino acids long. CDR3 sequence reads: CSAGANTGELFF.

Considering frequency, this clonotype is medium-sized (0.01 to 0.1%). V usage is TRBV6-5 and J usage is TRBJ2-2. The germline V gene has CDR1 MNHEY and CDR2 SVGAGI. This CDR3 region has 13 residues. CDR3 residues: CASSYSSTGELFF.

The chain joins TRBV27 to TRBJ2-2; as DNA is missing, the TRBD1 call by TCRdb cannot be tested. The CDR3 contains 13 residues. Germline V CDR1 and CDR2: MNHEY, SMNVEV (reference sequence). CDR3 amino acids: CAIRTRGTGELFF.

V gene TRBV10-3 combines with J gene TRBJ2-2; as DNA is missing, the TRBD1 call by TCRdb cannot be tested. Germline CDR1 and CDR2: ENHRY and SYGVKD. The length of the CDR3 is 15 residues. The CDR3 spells CAITETGSIDGELFF.

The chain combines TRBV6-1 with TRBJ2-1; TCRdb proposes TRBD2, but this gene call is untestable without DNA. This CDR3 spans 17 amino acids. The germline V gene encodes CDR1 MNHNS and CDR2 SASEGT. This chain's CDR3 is CASRNSGGARTGNEQFF.

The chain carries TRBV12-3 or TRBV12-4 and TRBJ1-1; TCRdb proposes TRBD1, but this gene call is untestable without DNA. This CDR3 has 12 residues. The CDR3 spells CASSSLGLGGFF.

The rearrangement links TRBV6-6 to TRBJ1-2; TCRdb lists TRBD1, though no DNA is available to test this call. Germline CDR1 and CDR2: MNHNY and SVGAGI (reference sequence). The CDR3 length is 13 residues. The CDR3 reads CASSTGQGGGYTF.

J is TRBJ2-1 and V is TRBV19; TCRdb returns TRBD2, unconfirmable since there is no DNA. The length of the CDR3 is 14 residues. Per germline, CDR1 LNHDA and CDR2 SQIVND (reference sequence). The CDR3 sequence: CASSTVGGANEQFF.

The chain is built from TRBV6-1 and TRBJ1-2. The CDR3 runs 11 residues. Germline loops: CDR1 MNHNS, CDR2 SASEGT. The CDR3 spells CASSELYGYTF.

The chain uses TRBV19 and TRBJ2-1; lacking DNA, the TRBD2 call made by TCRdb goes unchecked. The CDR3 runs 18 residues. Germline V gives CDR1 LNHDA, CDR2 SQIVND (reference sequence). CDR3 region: CASSIELAGLSSYNEQFF.

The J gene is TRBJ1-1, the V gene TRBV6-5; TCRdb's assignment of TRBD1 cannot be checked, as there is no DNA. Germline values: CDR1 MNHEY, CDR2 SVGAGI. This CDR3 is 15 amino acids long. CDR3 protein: CASSYGAQGNTEAFF.

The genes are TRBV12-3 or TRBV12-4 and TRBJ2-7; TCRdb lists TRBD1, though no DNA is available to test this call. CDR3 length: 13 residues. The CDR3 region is CASRRWGRREQYF.

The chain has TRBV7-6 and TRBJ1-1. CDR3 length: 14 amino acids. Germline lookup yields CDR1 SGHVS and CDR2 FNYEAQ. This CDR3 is CASSLEFRGTEAFF.

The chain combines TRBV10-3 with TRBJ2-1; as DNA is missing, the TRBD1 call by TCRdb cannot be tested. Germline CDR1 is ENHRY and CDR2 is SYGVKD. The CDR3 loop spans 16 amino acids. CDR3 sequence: CAISDPRGKVRNEQFF.

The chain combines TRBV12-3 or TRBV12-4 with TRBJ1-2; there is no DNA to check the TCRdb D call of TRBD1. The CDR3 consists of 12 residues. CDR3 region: CASTDRDMGYTF.

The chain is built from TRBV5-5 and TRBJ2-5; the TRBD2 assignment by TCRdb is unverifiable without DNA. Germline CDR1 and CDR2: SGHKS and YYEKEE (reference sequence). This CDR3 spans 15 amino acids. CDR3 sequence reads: CASSLGGRTVGTQYF.

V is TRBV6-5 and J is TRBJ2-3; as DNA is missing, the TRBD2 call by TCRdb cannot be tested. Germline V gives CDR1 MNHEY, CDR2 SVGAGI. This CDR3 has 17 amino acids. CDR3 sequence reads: CASRGGWASGSADTQYF.

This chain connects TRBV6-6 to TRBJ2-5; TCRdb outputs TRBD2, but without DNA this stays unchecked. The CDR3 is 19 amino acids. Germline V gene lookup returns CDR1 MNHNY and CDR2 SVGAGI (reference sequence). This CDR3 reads CASMRGRLAGLGYQETQYF.

The CDR3: CARALVGNTGELFF. This chain connects TRBV27 to TRBJ2-2; as DNA is missing, the TRBD1 call by TCRdb cannot be tested. The CDR3 totals 14 residues. CDR1 is MNHEY and CDR2 is SMNVEV in the germline V gene (reference sequence).

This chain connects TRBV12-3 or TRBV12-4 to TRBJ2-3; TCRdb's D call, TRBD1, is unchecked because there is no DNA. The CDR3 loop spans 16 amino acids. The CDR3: CASSLTGGWLKDTQYF.

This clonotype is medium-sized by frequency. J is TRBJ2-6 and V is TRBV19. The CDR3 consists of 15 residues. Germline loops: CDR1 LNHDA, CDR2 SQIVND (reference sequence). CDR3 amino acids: CASSIALSGANVLTF.

This CDR3 reads CASSISEGAQYF. The chain has TRBV19 and TRBJ2-5; TCRdb selects TRBD1, and the lack of DNA leaves this call unchecked. CDR3 length equals 12 residues. Looked up from germline, CDR1 is LNHDA and CDR2 is SQIVND (reference sequence).

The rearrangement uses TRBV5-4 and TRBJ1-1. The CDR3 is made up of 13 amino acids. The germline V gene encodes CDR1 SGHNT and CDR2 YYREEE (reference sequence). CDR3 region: CASSLEVNNEAFF.

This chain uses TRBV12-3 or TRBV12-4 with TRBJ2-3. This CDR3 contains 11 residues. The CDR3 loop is CASNSADTQYF.

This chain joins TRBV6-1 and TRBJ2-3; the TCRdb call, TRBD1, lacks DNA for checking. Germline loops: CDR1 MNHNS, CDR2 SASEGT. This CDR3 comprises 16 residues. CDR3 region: CASSLRPDLTTDTQYF.

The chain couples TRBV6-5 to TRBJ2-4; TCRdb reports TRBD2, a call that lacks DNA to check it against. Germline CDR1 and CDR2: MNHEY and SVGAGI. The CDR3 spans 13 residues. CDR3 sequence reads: CASSSRRTGPAYF.

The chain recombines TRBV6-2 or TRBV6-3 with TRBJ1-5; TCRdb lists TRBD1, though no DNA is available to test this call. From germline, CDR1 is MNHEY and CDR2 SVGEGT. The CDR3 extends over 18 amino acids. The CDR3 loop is CASKVGRPLTLGNQPQHF.

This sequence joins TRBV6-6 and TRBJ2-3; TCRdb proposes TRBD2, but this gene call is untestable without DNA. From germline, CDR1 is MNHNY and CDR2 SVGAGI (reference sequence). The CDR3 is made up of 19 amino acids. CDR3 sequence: CASSPPGASGSEGTDTQYF.

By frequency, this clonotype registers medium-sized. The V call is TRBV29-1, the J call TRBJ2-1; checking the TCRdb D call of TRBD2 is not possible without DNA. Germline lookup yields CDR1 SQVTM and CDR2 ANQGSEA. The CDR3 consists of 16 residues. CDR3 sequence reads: CSVETIAGGRYNEQFF.